The T cell receptor (beta chain) under discussion was sequenced for a study of post-analysis software for immune sequencing data. About the study: Several disease courses (relapsing-remitting, secondary progressive and progressive-relapsing) of multiple sclerosis were included.

Comment on this clonotype: Its matching antigen is unknown.

This CDR3 is built from 12 residues. V was pared by 2 bases and J by 7 bases, with 11 bases between. The germline V gene has CDR1 DFQATT and CDR2 SNEGSKA (reference sequence). Regarding the study as a whole: Comparison of patients with controls showed about 5 TRBV segments more frequent in patients, TRBV5-6, TRBV5-1 and TRBV20-1 among them.

TCR beta cDNA libraries included unique molecular identifiers. T cells numbering roughly 1 to 10 million yielded some 480,000 cDNA molecules. MiXCR, run by TCRdb on the PCR reads, gives a single entry per CDR3 protein. Here the sample spans under 200,000 distinct CDR3 sequences, 35% to 40% being singletons. The source was blood, collected after autologous hematopoietic stem cell transplantation. The sequence was collected from a girl aged 5 to 17 with multiple sclerosis. The chain uses TRBV20-1 and TRBJ1-2; perhaps TRBD1 as D (5 bases). The CDR3 DNA is TGCAGTGCTAGATCGCAGGGCGGTGGCTACACCTTC. It translates to CSARSQGGGYTF.